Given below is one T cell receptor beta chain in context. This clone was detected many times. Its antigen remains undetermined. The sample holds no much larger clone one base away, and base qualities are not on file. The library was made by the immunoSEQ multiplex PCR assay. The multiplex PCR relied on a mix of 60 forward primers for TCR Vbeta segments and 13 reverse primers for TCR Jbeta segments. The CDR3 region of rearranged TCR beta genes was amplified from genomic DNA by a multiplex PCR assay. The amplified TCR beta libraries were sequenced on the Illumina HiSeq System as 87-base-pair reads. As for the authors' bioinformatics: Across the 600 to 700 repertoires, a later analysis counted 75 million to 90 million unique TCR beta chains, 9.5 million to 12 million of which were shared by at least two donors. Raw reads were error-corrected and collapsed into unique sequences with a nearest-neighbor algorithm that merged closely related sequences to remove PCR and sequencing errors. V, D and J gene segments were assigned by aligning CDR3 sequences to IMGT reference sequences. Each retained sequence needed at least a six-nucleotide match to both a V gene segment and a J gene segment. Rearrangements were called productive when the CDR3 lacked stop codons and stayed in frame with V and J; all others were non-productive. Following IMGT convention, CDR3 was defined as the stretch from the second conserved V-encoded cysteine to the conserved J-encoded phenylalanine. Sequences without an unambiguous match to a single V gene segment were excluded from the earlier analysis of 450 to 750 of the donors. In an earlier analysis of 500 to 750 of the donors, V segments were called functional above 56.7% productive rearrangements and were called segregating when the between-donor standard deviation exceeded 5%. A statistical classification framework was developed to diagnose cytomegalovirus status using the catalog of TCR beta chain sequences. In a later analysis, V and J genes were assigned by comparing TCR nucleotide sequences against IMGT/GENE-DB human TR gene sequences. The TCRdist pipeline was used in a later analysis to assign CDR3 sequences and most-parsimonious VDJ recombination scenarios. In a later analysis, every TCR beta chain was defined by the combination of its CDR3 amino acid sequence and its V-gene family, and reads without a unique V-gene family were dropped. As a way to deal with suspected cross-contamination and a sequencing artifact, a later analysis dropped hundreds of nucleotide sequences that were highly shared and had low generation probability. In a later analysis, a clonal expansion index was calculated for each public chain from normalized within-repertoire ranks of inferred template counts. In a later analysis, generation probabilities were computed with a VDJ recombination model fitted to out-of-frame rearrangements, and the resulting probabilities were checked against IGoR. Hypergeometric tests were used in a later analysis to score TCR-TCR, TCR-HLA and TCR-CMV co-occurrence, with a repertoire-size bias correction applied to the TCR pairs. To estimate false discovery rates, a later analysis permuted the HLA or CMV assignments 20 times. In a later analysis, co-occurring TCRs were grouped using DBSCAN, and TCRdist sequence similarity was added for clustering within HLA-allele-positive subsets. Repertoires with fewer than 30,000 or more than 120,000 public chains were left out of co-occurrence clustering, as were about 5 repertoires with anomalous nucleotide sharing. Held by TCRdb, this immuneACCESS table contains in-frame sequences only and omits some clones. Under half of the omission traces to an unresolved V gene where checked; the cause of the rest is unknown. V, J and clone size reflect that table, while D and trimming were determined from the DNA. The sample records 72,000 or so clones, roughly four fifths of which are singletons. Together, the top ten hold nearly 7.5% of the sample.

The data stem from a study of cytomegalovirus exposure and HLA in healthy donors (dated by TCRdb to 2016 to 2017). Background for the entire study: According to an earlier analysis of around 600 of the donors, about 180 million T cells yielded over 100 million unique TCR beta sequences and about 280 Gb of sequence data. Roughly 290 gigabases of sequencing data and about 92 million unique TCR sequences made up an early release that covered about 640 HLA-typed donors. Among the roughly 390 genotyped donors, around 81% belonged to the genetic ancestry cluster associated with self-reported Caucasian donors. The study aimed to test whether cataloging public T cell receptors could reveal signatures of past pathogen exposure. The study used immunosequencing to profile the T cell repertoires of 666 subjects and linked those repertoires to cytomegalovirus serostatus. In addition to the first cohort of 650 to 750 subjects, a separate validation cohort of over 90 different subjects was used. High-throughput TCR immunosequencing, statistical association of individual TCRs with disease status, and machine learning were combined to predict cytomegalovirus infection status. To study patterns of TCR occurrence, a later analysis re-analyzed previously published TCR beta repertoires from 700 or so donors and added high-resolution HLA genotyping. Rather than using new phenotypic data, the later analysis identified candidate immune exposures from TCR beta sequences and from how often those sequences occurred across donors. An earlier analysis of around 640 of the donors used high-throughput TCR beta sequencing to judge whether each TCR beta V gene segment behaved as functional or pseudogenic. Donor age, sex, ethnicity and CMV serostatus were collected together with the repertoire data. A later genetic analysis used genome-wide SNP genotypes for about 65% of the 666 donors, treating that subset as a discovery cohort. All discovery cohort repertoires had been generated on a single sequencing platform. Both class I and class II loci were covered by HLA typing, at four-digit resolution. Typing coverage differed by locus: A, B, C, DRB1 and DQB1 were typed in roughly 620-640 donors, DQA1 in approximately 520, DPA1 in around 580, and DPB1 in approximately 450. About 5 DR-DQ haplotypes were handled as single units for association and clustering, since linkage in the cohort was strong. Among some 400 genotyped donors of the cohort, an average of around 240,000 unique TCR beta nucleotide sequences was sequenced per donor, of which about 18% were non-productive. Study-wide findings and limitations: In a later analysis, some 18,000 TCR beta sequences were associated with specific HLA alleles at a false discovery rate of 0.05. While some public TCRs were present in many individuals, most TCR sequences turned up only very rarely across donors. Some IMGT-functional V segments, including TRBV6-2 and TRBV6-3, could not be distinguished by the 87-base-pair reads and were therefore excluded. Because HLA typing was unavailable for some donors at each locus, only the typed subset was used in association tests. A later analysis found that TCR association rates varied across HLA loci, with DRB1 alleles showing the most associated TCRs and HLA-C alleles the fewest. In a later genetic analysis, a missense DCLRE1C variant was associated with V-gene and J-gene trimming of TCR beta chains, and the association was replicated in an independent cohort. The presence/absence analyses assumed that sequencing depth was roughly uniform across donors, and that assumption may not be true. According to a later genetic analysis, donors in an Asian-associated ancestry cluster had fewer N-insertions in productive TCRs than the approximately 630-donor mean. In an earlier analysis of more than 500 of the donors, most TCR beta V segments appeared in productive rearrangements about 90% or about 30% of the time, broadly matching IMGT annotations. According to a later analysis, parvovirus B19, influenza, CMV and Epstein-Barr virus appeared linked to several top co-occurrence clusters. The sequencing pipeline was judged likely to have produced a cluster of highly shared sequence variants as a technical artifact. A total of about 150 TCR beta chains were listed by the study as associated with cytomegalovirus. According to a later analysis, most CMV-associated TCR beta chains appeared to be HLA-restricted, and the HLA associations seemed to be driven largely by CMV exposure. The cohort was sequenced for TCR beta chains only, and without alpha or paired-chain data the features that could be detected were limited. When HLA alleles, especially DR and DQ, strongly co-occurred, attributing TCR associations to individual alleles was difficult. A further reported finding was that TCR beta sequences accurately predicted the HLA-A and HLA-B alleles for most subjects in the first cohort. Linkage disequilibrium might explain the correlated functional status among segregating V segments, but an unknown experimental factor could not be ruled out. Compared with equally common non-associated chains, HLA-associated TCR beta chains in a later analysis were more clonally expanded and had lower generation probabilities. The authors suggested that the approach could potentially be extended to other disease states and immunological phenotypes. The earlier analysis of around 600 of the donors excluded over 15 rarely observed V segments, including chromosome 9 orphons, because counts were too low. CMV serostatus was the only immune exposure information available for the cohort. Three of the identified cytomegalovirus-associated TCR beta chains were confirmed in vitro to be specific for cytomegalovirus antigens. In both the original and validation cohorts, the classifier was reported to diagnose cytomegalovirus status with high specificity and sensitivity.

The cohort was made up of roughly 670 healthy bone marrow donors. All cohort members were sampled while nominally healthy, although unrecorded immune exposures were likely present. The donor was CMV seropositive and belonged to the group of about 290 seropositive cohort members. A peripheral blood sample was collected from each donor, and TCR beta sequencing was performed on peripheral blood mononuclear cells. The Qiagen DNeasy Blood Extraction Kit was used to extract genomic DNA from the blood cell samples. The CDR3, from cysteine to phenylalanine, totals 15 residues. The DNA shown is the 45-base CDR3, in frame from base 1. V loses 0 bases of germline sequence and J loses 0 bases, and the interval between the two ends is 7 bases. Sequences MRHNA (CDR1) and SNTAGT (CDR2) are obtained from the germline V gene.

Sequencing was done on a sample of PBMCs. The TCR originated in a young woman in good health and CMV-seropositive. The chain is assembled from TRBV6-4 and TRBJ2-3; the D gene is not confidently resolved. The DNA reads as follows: TGTGCCAGCAGTGACTCGGCAGGAAGCACAGATACGCAGTATTTT. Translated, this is CASSDSAGSTDTQYF.